These 10 T cell receptor beta chains share one sample of origin, sequenced in a study of cytomegalovirus exposure and HLA in healthy donors. The study ran its PCR with 60 Vbeta and 13 Jbeta primers. The protocol was immunoSEQ multiplex PCR, while the TCRdb copy is restricted to in-frame clones and leaves out a portion. The sample holds about 200,000 clones, 80% to 90% seen once. Specimen: PBMCs. These receptors were obtained from a man aged 35-49 years in good health and CMV-seropositive.

The chain joins TRBV5-4 to TRBJ2-7; perhaps TRBD2 as D (5 bases). The germline V and J ends were trimmed by 3 bases and 3 bases, with 13 bases remaining between them. Germline CDR1 and CDR2: SGHNT and YYREEE (reference sequence). The CDR3 totals 14 residues. The DNA for the CDR3 is TGTGCCAGCAGCTCGGAGGCGCTGAGCTACGAGCAGTACTTC. This encodes CASSSEALSYEQYF.

The sample holds one count of this clone. The chain employs TRBV2 and TRBJ1-5, with 8 positions matching TRBD1. Germline V gene sequence: CDR1 SNHLY, CDR2 FYNNEI. The CDR3 extends over 15 amino acids. Losses at the gene ends were 6 bases for V and 6 bases for J; bases not matched to a gene: 10. CDR3 coding DNA: TGTGCCAGCAGATCCGGACAGGGAACTCCTCAGCCCCAGCATTTT. It yields the protein CASRSGQGTPQPQHF.

The J gene is TRBJ1-6, the V gene TRBV6-1; D is perhaps TRBD1 (5 bases). The V gene's germline CDR1 is MNHNS and CDR2 SASEGT. Trimming took off 6 bases at V and 3 bases at J, with 6 bases between the two ends. The CDR3 length is 13 residues. The CDR3 nucleotides are TGTGCCAGCAGGACAGACTATAATTCACCCCTCCACTTT. Its translation is CASRTDYNSPLHF.

The chain couples TRBV18 to TRBJ2-7, with a possible D match to TRBD1 (5 bases). Germline V gene lookup returns CDR1 KGHSH and CDR2 LQKENI. CDR3 length: 12 residues. The V and J ends lost 3 bases and 6 bases respectively, with 9 bases between them. The CDR3 region has the DNA TGTGCCAGCTCACCGGGGCAGGGCGAGCAGTACTTC. It codes for CASSPGQGEQYF.

The chain couples TRBV28 to TRBJ1-2; TRBD1 agrees at 11 bases. CDR1 is MDHEN and CDR2 is SYDVKM in the germline V gene. This CDR3 spans 15 amino acids. V lost 8 bases to trimming and J lost 8 bases; unmatched junction nucleotides: 13. CDR3 in DNA: TGTGCCAGCTCGCTACAGGACAGGGGGCTAGGGGGCTACACCTTC. Its protein is CASSLQDRGLGGYTF.

CDR3 residues: CASRHGTGYEGYTF. The CDR3 DNA reads as TGTGCCAGCAGGCACGGGACAGGGTACGAAGGCTACACCTTC. The chain carries TRBV28 and TRBJ1-2, with 9 bases fitting TRBD1. The CDR3 has 14 amino acids. V dropped 6 bases and J dropped 8; count of bases not matched to a gene: 10. Germline CDR1 MDHEN, CDR2 SYDVKM.

The chain joins TRBV7-2 to TRBJ2-7; 9 bases match TRBD2. Trimming took 0 bases from V and 5 from J; bases not matched to a gene: 5. CDR3 length equals 15 residues. Germline loops: CDR1 SGHTA, CDR2 FQGNSA. The CDR3 protein is CASSLASGRFNEQYF. The CDR3 coding sequence is TGTGCCAGCAGCTTAGCCAGCGGGAGGTTCAACGAGCAGTACTTC.

The chain has TRBV5-1 and TRBJ2-3, with a tentative D call TRBD1 (6 bases). The CDR3 is 14 residues long. From germline, CDR1 is SGHRS and CDR2 YFSETQ. V was cut by 7 bases and J by 3 bases, with 15 bases left in between. The CDR3 here is CASALGGGTDTQYF. Here the CDR3 DNA reads TGCGCCAGCGCCCTAGGGGGTGGGACAGATACGCAGTATTTT.

This chain joins TRBV5-5 and TRBJ1-1; a weak D match, TRBD1 (5 bases). This CDR3 has 14 amino acids. CDR1 is SGHKS and CDR2 is YYEKEE in the germline V gene (reference sequence). V was cut by 6 bases and J by 1 base, with 13 bases left in between. CDR3 sequence reads: CASMLGGWNTEAFF. The CDR3 coding sequence is TGTGCCAGCATGCTCGGGGGATGGAACACTGAAGCTTTCTTT. Using reference TRBV5-5 and TRBJ1-1 for the parts outside the CDR3, the full variable domain is DAGVTQSPTHLIKTRGQQVTLRCSPISGHKSVSWYQQVLGQGPQFIFQYYEKEERGRGNFPDRFSARQFPNYSSELNVNALLLGDSALYLCASMLGGWNTEAFFGQGTRLTVV.

The chain carries TRBV7-3 and TRBJ2-7; 7 bases agree with TRBD1. CDR1 SGHTA and CDR2 FQGTGA come from the germline V gene. This CDR3 contains 14 residues. Trimming removed 10 bases from V and 4 bases from J; junction bases left unmatched: 13. CDR3 residues: CAITGDRVRYEQYF. The CDR3, as DNA: TGTGCCATCACAGGGGACCGCGTGAGGTACGAGCAGTACTTC.